This T cell receptor (beta chain) was captured by sequencing in a study of blood T cell repertoires in COVID-19 (TCRdb year 2020). For the wider study: Collaborator samples came from the United States, Italy and Spain and covered acute and convalescent phases of COVID-19. The material from the prospective study consisted of cDNA or gDNA derived from T cells, B-cell-depleted T cells, or PBMCs. The dataset comprised deeply sampled blood TCRbeta repertoires from subjects exposed to, actively infected with, or recovered from COVID-19. The repertoires were released in a freely available public database intended as a resource for research on the immune response to SARS-CoV-2. Samples were obtained from the ongoing ImmuneRACE study (first 160 participants) and from some 1,300 subjects provided by 6 global collaborators. The sample metadata nearly always contained a de-identified subject ID, COVID-19 status, age in years and sex. Where available, HLA class I and class II types were taken from metadata supplied by the sample provider and were not determined by assay-based typing. Results and caveats for the whole study, not just this receptor: The amount of clinical and demographic metadata varied by source and participant and was provided uncurated.

TCRbeta CDR3 regions were amplified from genomic DNA by means of the immunoSEQ Assay, a bias-controlled multiplex PCR. Concerning the study's data processing: The number of nucleated cells in each sample was estimated from the amplification of reference gene primers within the assay. To quantify the absolute abundance of each unique TCRbeta CDR3 rearrangement, sequence reads were collapsed and filtered. For each sample, productive Simpson clonality was calculated by taking the square root of Simpson's diversity index across productive rearrangements. The table comes from immuneACCESS by way of TCRdb, which keeps in-frame sequences with V and J called. Part of the clones is missing from these tables; in studies checked, under half for an unresolved V gene and the rest for unknown reasons. V, J and clone size were drawn from that table, and D and trimming were deduced from the DNA. A total of hundreds of thousands of clones appear in this sample, just under 85% of them only once. The ten largest clones capture 8.9% of the sample.

For this clone: Its binding antigen is unknown. No quality values exist for individual bases; no much larger clone is one base distant.

Collaborating institutions collected whole blood in K2EDTA tubes following their own protocols. For TCRbeta analysis, collaborators shipped samples in one of three forms: frozen whole blood, isolated PBMCs, or DNA extracted from either of those sample types. Counted from cysteine to phenylalanine, this CDR3 has 15 amino acids. The DNA shown is the 45-base CDR3, in frame from base 1. Trimming accounts for 8 bases at V and 3 bases at J, while the number of junction bases matched to no gene is 5. The germline V gene encodes CDR1 SGHTA and CDR2 FQGNSA. The sequence joins TRBV7-2 to TRBJ2-5, with 14 bases in between that match TRBD2. The receptor was isolated from a man aged 80 or over with acute or convalescent COVID-19. Sequencing was performed on peripheral blood. The base sequence is TGTGCCAGCTCGCGGACTAGCGGGGGGAAAGAGACCCAGTACTTC. Its translation is CASSRTSGGKETQYF.